The T cell receptor (beta chain) described here comes from a study of T cell clonality in common variable immunodeficiency. Sequencing input was equivalent genomic DNA from CVID and controls. Only in-frame clones appear in the TCRdb table, and some are missing; sequencing was by immunoSEQ multiplex PCR. Observed in the sample are about 60,000 clones, none of them singletons. The CDR3 sequence is 18 residues long. CDR1 is SNHLY and CDR2 is FYNNEI in the germline V gene. V lost 6 bases, J lost 0 bases, and 11 bases stayed unmatched. Study results and caveats: Compared with healthy controls, CVID subjects showed increased TCRbeta clonality, mostly in about a third. Reportedly, TCR beta sequences from common variable immunodeficiency showed fewer deletions and N-nucleotide insertions. What drives increased CVID clonality needs T cell subpopulation sequencing.

As to this clone: Its target is not known. The CDR3 goes on 3 residues after the read ends, and that part is filled in from the germline J gene.

The sequence was obtained from a person between 18 and 75 years old in good health. The sample was peripheral blood mononuclear cells. This chain connects TRBV2 to TRBJ1-2; 12 bases are shared with TRBD1. CDR3 amino acids: CASREPGTGGFTNYGYTF. The CDR3 bases that were read are TGTGCCAGCAGGGAGCCAGGGACAGGGGGCTTTACTAACTATGGC. Variable domain in full (rest from reference TRBV2 and TRBJ1-2): EPEVTQTPSHQVTQMGQEVILRCVPISNHLYFYWYRQILGQKVEFLVSFYNNEISEKSEIFDDQFSVERPDGSNFTLKIRSTKLEDSAMYFCASREPGTGGFTNYGYTFGSGTRLTVV.